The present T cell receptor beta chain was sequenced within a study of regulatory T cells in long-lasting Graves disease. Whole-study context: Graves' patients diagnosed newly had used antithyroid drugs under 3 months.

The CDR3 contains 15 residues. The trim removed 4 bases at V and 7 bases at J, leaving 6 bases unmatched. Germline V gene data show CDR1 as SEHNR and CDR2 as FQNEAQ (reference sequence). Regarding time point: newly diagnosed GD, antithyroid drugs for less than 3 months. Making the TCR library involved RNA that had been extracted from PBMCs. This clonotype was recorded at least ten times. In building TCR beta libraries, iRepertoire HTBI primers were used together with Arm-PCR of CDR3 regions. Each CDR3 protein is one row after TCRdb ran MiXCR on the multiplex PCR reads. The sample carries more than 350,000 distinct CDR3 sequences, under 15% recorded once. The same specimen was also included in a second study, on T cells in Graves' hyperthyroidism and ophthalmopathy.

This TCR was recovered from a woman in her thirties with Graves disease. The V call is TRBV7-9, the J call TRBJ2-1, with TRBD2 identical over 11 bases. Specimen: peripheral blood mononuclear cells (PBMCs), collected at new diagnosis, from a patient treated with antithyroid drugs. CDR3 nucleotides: TGTGCCAGCAGCTACGCTAGCGGGAGGCGGAATGAGCAGTTCTTC. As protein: CASSYASGRRNEQFF.